This T cell receptor beta chain was observed in a study of cytomegalovirus exposure and HLA in healthy donors. Overall study findings and caveats: A prior analysis recorded that most TCR beta V segments were productive about 87% or about 30% of the time.

It was with 60 Vbeta and 13 Jbeta primers that the PCR ran. Libraries were prepared by immunoSEQ multiplex PCR; TCRdb keeps only in-frame clonotypes and omits some of them. Of 120,000 or so clones detected, 75% to 90% appear once; the ten largest clones hold approximately 10%. The length of the CDR3 is 20 residues. Germline V gives CDR1 SGHRS, CDR2 YFSETQ. V was clipped by 3 bases and J by 0 bases; unmatched bases: 17. This clone appeared once. Its antigen remains unidentified. The chain combines TRBV5-1 with TRBJ2-1; 8 bases fit TRBD1. The clonotype originates from a man aged 25-45 years in good health and CMV-seropositive. The sample consisted of PBMCs. CDR3 in amino acids: CASSSVTGTGAPYSYNEQFF. The CDR3 DNA reads as TGCGCCAGCAGCTCAGTTACCGGGACAGGCGCACCCTACTCCTACAATGAGCAGTTCTTC.